This T cell receptor beta chain was identified in a study of cytomegalovirus exposure and HLA in healthy donors. Findings and limits, study-wide: Altogether, 160 or so TCR beta chains were recorded as cytomegalovirus-associated. Earlier analysis yielded a pattern in which most TCR beta V segments were productive about 90% or about 30% of the time. Most subjects' HLA-A and HLA-B alleles were reportedly predicted from TCR beta sequences. The authors considered a cluster of highly shared sequence variants likely to be a sequencing artifact.

The PCR used 60 Vbeta and 13 Jbeta primers. Sequenced by immunoSEQ multiplex PCR; TCRdb stores in-frame clones only, minus some. The data contain under 150,000 clones, around 75% of them singletons. Concerning this clone itself: Its antigen remains unidentified.

Trimming cost V 2 bases and J 3 bases; bases outside gene matches: 15. The CDR3 covers 18 residues. Germline V gene data show CDR1 as SGHVS and CDR2 as FNYEAQ. Specimen: PBMCs. The rearrangement joins TRBV7-6 to TRBJ2-7; 8 bases agree with TRBD2. The TCR originated in a female donor in good health and CMV-seronegative. DNA of the CDR3: TGTGCCAGCAGCTTACGCGGGACTATCGGCGGGGGGATCTACGAGCAGTACTTC. This encodes CASSLRGTIGGGIYEQYF.